This T cell receptor (beta chain) was sequenced in a study of beta chain features in type 1 diabetes. Study-level points and caveats: Among patients with Type 1 diabetes, TCRB CDR3s were moderately but significantly shorter in every one of the four CD4+ subsets. Patients with type 1 diabetes showed fewer VDJ junction insertions and more deletions.

The sequenced template was cDNA made from the entire isolated RNA. Measured with immunoSEQ multiplex PCR; TCRdb has only the in-frame clones, and not every one. The sample lists 640,000 or so clones; about an eighth were seen once. For this clone: Antigen unknown.

Germline loops: CDR1 SGHTA, CDR2 FQGNSA. With 4 bases clipped from V and 3 bases from J, the junction kept 2 bases outside the gene matches. This CDR3 has 13 residues. This clonotype originated in a man younger than 35 with type 1 diabetes. The chain uses TRBV7-2 and TRBJ1-1, with 7 bases identical to TRBD1. The material sequenced was naive CD4+ T cells from blood. CDR3 residues: CASSYTGDTEAFF. CDR3 coding DNA: TGTGCCAGCAGCTACACAGGGGACACTGAAGCTTTCTTT.